Listed here are 8 T cell receptor beta chains from one sample, sequenced in a study of human T cells and chemical hapten exposure. Time point of the sample: pre-sensitization, week 0. Treatment given: therapeutic diphenylcyclopropenone sensitization with weekly scalp DPC. Using its own MiXCR run on the RACE reads, TCRdb lists one record per CDR3 protein. This sample has about 120,000 distinct CDR3 sequences, with roughly 13% found just once. Sequenced here: whole blood, sampled in connection with sensitization to the hapten diphenylcyclopropenone (DPC). These receptors came from a young woman with alopecia areata. Some clones in this sample may be carry-over from other donors' samples.

This clonotype occurred a few times. V gene TRBV14 combines with J gene TRBJ2-3; D is uncertain. The CDR3 runs 13 residues. CDR1 SGHDN and CDR2 FVKESK come from the germline V gene. Trimming took 4 bases from V and 2 from J, leaving 7 bases between them. CDR3 amino acids: CASSPQDTDTQYF. DNA of the CDR3: TGTGCCAGCAGCCCGCAGGACACAGATACGCAGTATTTT.

The chain links TRBV29-1 to TRBJ1-2; D is ambiguous. Per germline, CDR1 SQVTM and CDR2 ANQGSEA. The V end was cut by 2 bases, the J end by 1 base, with 5 bases between. This CDR3 is built from 12 residues. The CDR3 DNA sequence: TGCAGCGTTGAACGGGGTAACTATGGCTACACCTTC. The encoded protein is CSVERGNYGYTF.

The chain joins TRBV20-1 to TRBJ2-5; D not certain. From germline, CDR1 is DFQATT and CDR2 SNEGSKA (reference sequence). Trimming took off 6 bases at V and 4 bases at J, with 18 bases between the two ends. This CDR3 region has 14 residues. The chain's CDR3 is CSAVTLGDRETQYF. In DNA form, the CDR3 reads TGCAGTGCCGTAACCCTGGGCGACCGAGAGACCCAGTACTTC.

This clonotype was observed a few times. The J gene is TRBJ1-1, the V gene TRBV10-3, with D tentatively TRBD1 (6 bases). The ends were cut back, 1 base at V and 8 bases at J, with 11 bases in the middle. The CDR3 extends over 13 amino acids. Germline loops: CDR1 ENHRY, CDR2 SYGVKD. CDR3 residues: CAISEWTAVEAFF. DNA of the CDR3: TGTGCCATCAGTGAGTGGACAGCAGTCGAAGCTTTCTTT.

This clonotype was picked up a small number of times. The chain links TRBV28 to TRBJ2-5; D is perhaps TRBD1 (6 bases). The length of the CDR3 is 15 residues. Trimming took off 3 bases at V and 4 bases at J, with 15 bases between the two ends. Looked up from germline, CDR1 is MDHEN and CDR2 is SYDVKM. The CDR3 DNA is TGTGCCAGCAGTTTCGGCTCAGGGGAGAGAGAGACCCAGTACTTC. This translates into CASSFGSGERETQYF.

A few counts support this clonotype. For the CDR3, the DNA is TGCGCCAGCAGCTGGTCCAGGGGCTCCTACAATGAGCAGTTCTTC. As protein: CASSWSRGSYNEQFF. The chain uses TRBV5-1 and TRBJ2-1; D perhaps matches TRBD1 (6 bases). Trimming stripped 3 bases from V and 0 bases from J, with 10 bases between. This CDR3 contains 15 residues. Germline CDR1 is SGHRS and CDR2 is YFSETQ.

The sample holds a few counts of this clonotype. The chain recombines TRBV3-1 with TRBJ2-3, with 7 nucleotides matching TRBD2. V was pared by 6 bases and J by 4 bases, with 13 bases of the junction left unmatched. This CDR3 spans 16 amino acids. Germline V lookup: CDR1 LGHDT, CDR2 YNNKEL (reference sequence). The CDR3 DNA reads TGTGCCAGCAGTCAACATACGACTAGCCGCGCAGATACGCAGTATTTT. It encodes CASSQHTTSRADTQYF.

J is TRBJ2-3 and V is TRBV11-3; a possible D gene is TRBD1 (6 bases). The germline CDR1 and CDR2 sequences are SGHNT and YENEEA. This CDR3 is built from 14 residues. The V end lost 3 bases, the J end lost 2 bases, and 9 bases lay between the germline ends. For the CDR3, the DNA is TGTGCCAGCAGCTTGACAGGCGACACAGATACGCAGTATTTT. Encoded protein: CASSLTGDTDTQYF.